This entry lists 19 T cell receptor beta chains sequenced from one sample in a study of shared clonotypes between healthy human individuals. Only in-frame clones appear in the TCRdb table, and some are missing; sequencing was by immunoSEQ multiplex PCR. The sample consists of over a million clones, approximately 98.5% of them appearing once. Sequencing was done on a sample of naive CD4+ T cells sorted from blood. Subset denoted: CD45RA+ positively selected. The receptors stem from a man aged 25-45 years in good health.

The V gene is TRBV29-1, the J gene TRBJ2-1; TRBD2 might be the D (6 bases). The V end lost 7 bases, the J end lost 4 bases, and 14 bases lay between the germline ends. There are 13 residues in the CDR3. Germline V lookup: CDR1 SQVTM, CDR2 ANQGSEA. The CDR3 here is CSGSGRFYNEQFF. Written as DNA, the CDR3 is TGCAGCGGCAGCGGGCGGTTTTACAATGAGCAGTTCTTC.

This chain joins TRBV2 and TRBJ2-7; D remains ambiguous. Trimming took off 4 bases at V and 1 base at J, with 14 bases between the two ends. The length of the CDR3 is 15 residues. Germline V CDR1 and CDR2: SNHLY, FYNNEI. The CDR3 region is CASSVLFVRSYEQYF. The CDR3 region has the DNA TGTGCCAGCAGTGTACTCTTCGTCCGTTCCTACGAGCAGTACTTC.

The rearrangement uses TRBV4-3 and TRBJ2-7, with 12 nucleotides matching TRBD1. The CDR3 spans 14 residues. Germline lookup yields CDR1 LGHNA and CDR2 YSLEER. Trimming removed 3 bases from V and 7 bases from J; junction bases left unmatched: 4. The CDR3 DNA sequence: TGCGCCAGCAGCCAGGGACAGGGGGCGCAGGAGCAGTACTTC. It yields the protein CASSQGQGAQEQYF.

The chain uses TRBV28 and TRBJ1-1; the D is unclear. Germline V lookup: CDR1 MDHEN, CDR2 SYDVKM. V was cut by 5 bases and J by 6 bases, with 7 bases left in between. The CDR3 totals 11 residues. The CDR3 DNA follows: TGTGCCAGCAGTCCCAGGTCTGAAGCTTTCTTT. Its protein is CASSPRSEAFF. The full variable domain, its missing parts supplied by reference TRBV28 and TRBJ1-1, is DVKVTQSSRYLVKRTGEKVFLECVQDMDHENMFWYRQDPGLGLRLIYFSYDVKMKEKGDIPEGYSVSREKKERFSLILESASTNQTSMYLCASSPRSEAFFGQGTRLTVV.

This sequence joins TRBV6-5 and TRBJ1-1, with D uncertain. The V gene lost 7 bases and the J gene lost 7 bases, with 13 bases spanning the gap. The CDR3 is 12 amino acids. Germline V gives CDR1 MNHEY, CDR2 SVGAGI. The CDR3 nucleotides are TGTGCCAGCACCCGCGGAGATAGTGAAGCTTTCTTT. Translation gives CASTRGDSEAFF.

The chain links TRBV30 to TRBJ2-7; 8 positions agree with TRBD2. The germline V gene has CDR1 GTSNPN and CDR2 SVGIG (reference sequence). The CDR3 is 16 amino acids. Trimming took 3 bases from V and 0 from J; bases not matched to a gene: 10. CDR3 loop: CAWRPSERGSSYEQYF. CDR3 coding DNA: TGTGCCTGGAGGCCCTCGGAGCGGGGGAGCTCCTACGAGCAGTACTTC.

V and J are TRBV7-2 and TRBJ2-1; the D gene could be TRBD1 or TRBD2 (6 bases each). The CDR3 covers 15 residues. Germline values: CDR1 SGHTA, CDR2 FQGNSA. V lost 5 bases and J 1 base, leaving 12 bases between the germline ends. The CDR3 protein is CASSTLGGSYNEQFF. The CDR3 DNA reads TGTGCCAGCAGCACCTTAGGGGGGTCCTACAATGAGCAGTTCTTC.

V gene TRBV5-4 combines with J gene TRBJ2-3; 11 positions agree with TRBD2. Germline lookup yields CDR1 SGHNT and CDR2 YYREEE (reference sequence). CDR3 size: 18 residues. V gave up 0 bases and J gave up 6 bases; unmatched junction bases: 12. The CDR3 sequence: CASSLGLFTSGRTDTQYF. The CDR3 bases are TGTGCCAGCAGCTTGGGCCTATTTACTAGCGGGAGAACGGATACGCAGTATTTT.

This chain uses TRBV6-1 with TRBJ2-7, with 8 bases aligning to TRBD1. V gave up 5 bases and J gave up 0 bases; unmatched junction bases: 3. The length of the CDR3 is 14 residues. Germline V CDR1 and CDR2: MNHNS, SASEGT. Written as DNA, the CDR3 is TGTGCCAGCAGTCGACAGGGGAGCTCCTACGAGCAGTACTTC. Translating it yields CASSRQGSSYEQYF.

As regards this clone: In the same sample, other DNA sequences code for this CDR3. This chain uses TRBV5-1 with TRBJ2-1, with a weak D call TRBD2 (6 bases). The V end lost 4 bases, the J end lost 2 bases, and 13 bases lay between the germline ends. The CDR3 has 15 residues. Germline values: CDR1 SGHRS, CDR2 YFSETQ. CDR3: CASSLAAGTYNEQFF. The CDR3 nucleotides read TGCGCCAGCAGCCTGGCCGCGGGGACCTACAATGAGCAGTTCTTC.

This sequence joins TRBV5-1 and TRBJ2-7; tentatively, D is TRBD1 (6 bases). The V gene lost 2 bases and the J gene lost 3 bases, with 12 bases spanning the gap. Germline CDR1 and CDR2: SGHRS and YFSETQ. The CDR3 consists of 14 residues. The CDR3 sequence is CASSFDRSNYEQYF. The CDR3 DNA sequence: TGCGCCAGCAGCTTTGACAGGTCCAACTACGAGCAGTACTTC.

The J gene is TRBJ2-7, the V gene TRBV19; D could derive from TRBD1 or TRBD2 (5 bases each). Trimming took off 7 bases at V and 4 bases at J, with 14 bases between the two ends. Germline V CDR1 and CDR2: LNHDA, SQIVND (reference sequence). The CDR3 consists of 13 residues. The CDR3 reads CASKSGNRYEQYF. DNA for the CDR3: TGTGCCAGTAAGTCGGGGAACAGGTACGAGCAGTACTTC.

This chain links TRBV2 with TRBJ2-6, with D possibly matching TRBD1 (5 bases). The CDR3 is 19 amino acids. Germline CDR1 reads SNHLY; CDR2 reads FYNNEI. V lost 8 bases to trimming and J lost 0 bases, with 23 bases between them. CDR3 protein: CASLGPPGVDRSGANVLTF. CDR3 DNA sequence: TGTGCCAGCCTGGGGCCTCCTGGGGTCGACCGCTCTGGGGCCAACGTCCTGACTTTC.

A remark on this clone: Other DNA sequences in this specimen translate into the identical CDR3. The chain is built from TRBV18 and TRBJ2-7, with 9 bases fitting TRBD1. The CDR3 sequence is 15 residues long. Germline V gene sequence: CDR1 KGHSH, CDR2 LQKENI. After removal of 3 bases from V and 2 bases from J, the junction contained 5 bases not matched to a gene. In DNA form, the CDR3 reads TGTGCCAGCTCACCGGGACAGGGTAAGACCTACGAGCAGTACTTC. It translates to CASSPGQGKTYEQYF.

This rearrangement joins TRBV7-8 to TRBJ1-1; the D gene is possibly TRBD1 (5 bases). Trimming took 5 bases from V and 1 from J, leaving 17 bases between them. The germline V gene encodes CDR1 SGHVS and CDR2 FQNEAQ. CDR3 size: 16 residues. The CDR3 sequence is CASSRLRMTANTEAFF. CDR3 DNA: TGTGCCAGCAGCCGATTAAGAATGACAGCGAACACTGAAGCTTTCTTT.

This chain joins TRBV11-2 and TRBJ1-5; 9 nucleotides match TRBD1. Germline values: CDR1 SGHAT, CDR2 FQNNGV. This CDR3 contains 14 residues. Trimming removed 5 bases from V and 5 bases from J; junction bases left unmatched: 4. CDR3 nucleotides: TGTGCCAGCAGCCCGGGACAGGGCCATCAGCCCCAGCATTTT. It encodes CASSPGQGHQPQHF.

The CDR3 spells CASSVVPAPAYEQYF. In DNA, the CDR3 is TGTGCCAGCAGCGTAGTTCCAGCGCCGGCCTACGAGCAGTACTTC. The chain employs TRBV9 and TRBJ2-7; D unclear. Per the germline V gene, CDR1 is SGDLS and CDR2 is YYNGEE. The CDR3 contains 15 residues. Trimming shortened V by 0 bases and J by 2 bases, and 12 bases separated the two germline ends.

The rearrangement joins TRBV2 to TRBJ2-7; the match to TRBD2 covers 7 bases. V lost 6 bases and J lost 6; bases outside the gene matches: 2. Germline V gene lookup returns CDR1 SNHLY and CDR2 FYNNEI. The CDR3 is 11 amino acids. The CDR3 reads CASRASGEQYF. CDR3 nucleotides: TGTGCCAGCAGGGCTAGCGGCGAGCAGTACTTC.

The gene calls are TRBV15 and TRBJ1-5; 7 nucleotides match TRBD1. Trimming removed 6 bases from V and 0 bases from J; junction bases left unmatched: 2. CDR3 size: 14 residues. CDR1 LNHNV and CDR2 YYDKDF come from the germline V gene (reference sequence). The CDR3 spells CATRGGLSNQPQHF. In DNA, the CDR3 is TGTGCCACCAGAGGGGGCCTTAGCAATCAGCCCCAGCATTTT.